The rows below give T cell receptor beta chains drawn from one sample of a study of T cell responses to AZD1222 COVID-19 vaccine. The data were produced by immunoSEQ multiplex PCR, yet TCRdb's version contains in-frame clones alone and is incomplete. The data hold over 45,000 clones, with 75% to 90% observed a single time. The sample here was peripheral blood, taken on day 0 of AZD1222 vaccination. These TCRs come from an adult in good health. CDR3s include the opening cysteine and the closing phenylalanine or tryptophan. A D gene is named only where the DNA matches it firmly. For some rows the clone size is stated as once, few or many, or as a class when expanded; others skip it.

size	V	J	D	DNA	CDR3
-	TRBV6-2/TRBV6-3	TRBJ1-5	-	TGTGCCAGCAGTTCCTCGGGACAAAATCAGCCCCAGCATTTT	CASSSSGQNQPQHF
once	TRBV6-5	TRBJ2-1	-	TGTGCCAGCGGGGACGGCTCCTCCTGGGCTGAGCAGTTCTTC	CASGDGSSWAEQFF
-	TRBV2	TRBJ1-2	-	TGTGCCAGCTACCTGAGGCAGGGGAGCTATGGCTACACCTTC	CASYLRQGSYGYTF
-	TRBV11-3	TRBJ2-2	-	TGTGCCAGCAGCTTAGATCTCCCTCCGACACTGACCGGGGAGCTGTTTTTT	CASSLDLPPTLTGELFF
-	TRBV6-5	TRBJ2-7	-	TGTGCCAGCCGGGCCACCTCAACCTACGAGCAGTACTTC	CASRATSTYEQYF
-	TRBV4-2	TRBJ2-7	-	TGTGCCAGCAGCCAAGTTGAAGGGGTTGATTACGAGCAGTACTTC	CASSQVEGVDYEQYF
-	TRBV6-5	TRBJ1-3	-	TGTGCCAGCAGACCGGGACGGAGCTCTGGAAACACCATATATTTT	CASRPGRSSGNTIYF
-	TRBV4-2	TRBJ2-7	TRBD2	TGTGCCAGCAGCCAAAAAGGGACTAGCGGGGGGTACTACGAGCAGTACTTC	CASSQKGTSGGYYEQYF
-	TRBV6-5	TRBJ1-1	TRBD1	TGTGCCAGCTCGAGACAGGGGGGTTCTGGCACTGAAGCTTTCTTT	CASSRQGGSGTEAFF
-	TRBV11-2	TRBJ2-7	-	TGTGCCAGCAGCTCGGTCCAGGGAGTCTCCTACGAGCAGTACTTC	CASSSVQGVSYEQYF
few	TRBV6-5	TRBJ2-1	-	TGTGCCAGCAGTAGGGATAGGGGCGAGCAGTTCTTC	CASSRDRGEQFF
-	TRBV6-4	TRBJ1-1	-	TGTGCCAGCAGTCCGGACGGAGAGAACACTGAAGCTTTCTTT	CASSPDGENTEAFF
-	TRBV4-1	TRBJ2-7	-	TGCGCCAGCAGCCAAGCGTCCAGCTACGAGCAGTACTTC	CASSQASSYEQYF
-	TRBV7-9	TRBJ1-1	-	TGTGCCAGCACCGCGACCCCGAACACTGAAGCTTTCTTT	CASTATPNTEAFF
-	TRBV18	TRBJ2-2	-	TGTGCCAGCTCACCGAAAGTAAGGGGGACCGGGGAGCTGTTTTTT	CASSPKVRGTGELFF
-	TRBV5-4	TRBJ1-2	-	TGTGCCAGCAGCCTCCAAGGGGTTGGCCACTCTGGCTACACCTTC	CASSLQGVGHSGYTF
-	TRBV5-1	TRBJ2-7	-	TGCGCCAGCAGCTTTTTGGTCAACAGGGTAAAGTCCTACGAGCAGTACTTC	CASSFLVNRVKSYEQYF
once	TRBV7-9	TRBJ1-5	-	TGTGCCAGCAGCTTAAAGGCTGATCAGCCCCAGCATTTT	CASSLKADQPQHF
-	TRBV14	TRBJ2-7	-	TGTGCCAGCAGCCAAGATACGGCGGGGTCATACTCCTACGAGCAGTACTTC	CASSQDTAGSYSYEQYF
-	TRBV20-1	TRBJ1-2	-	TGCAGTGCTAGTGACATGTTGGAGGAGGATGGCTACACCTTC	CSASDMLEEDGYTF
-	TRBV19	TRBJ2-3	TRBD1	TGTGCCAGTAGTCCCAGGGACAGGGGGAGCACAGATACGCAGTATTTT	CASSPRDRGSTDTQYF
-	TRBV18	TRBJ2-7	-	TGTGCCAGCTCACCAGGGGGAGTGGCCTACGAGCAGTACTTC	CASSPGGVAYEQYF
-	TRBV3-1/TRBV3-2	TRBJ1-1	TRBD1	TGTGCCAGCAGCCAAGACCCAGGGGGTAGGGGCACTGAAGCTTTCTTT	CASSQDPGGRGTEAFF
-	TRBV2	TRBJ1-6	-	TGTGCCAGCAGTCCCCGCGGGGAAGAGGTCTCACCCCTCCACTTT	CASSPRGEEVSPLHF
-	TRBV6-5	TRBJ2-7	-	TGTGCCAGCGGACGATCCTACGAGCAGTACTTC	CASGRSYEQYF
-	TRBV3-1/TRBV3-2	TRBJ2-3	TRBD1	TGTGCCAGCAGCGCCCGTGGGACAGGGCCCACAGATACGCAGTATTTT	CASSARGTGPTDTQYF
-	TRBV6-1	TRBJ1-2	TRBD1	TGTGCCAGCAGTGAAGCGGTAGACAGGGCCGGGACCTTC	CASSEAVDRAGTF
-	TRBV6-5	TRBJ1-1	TRBD1	TGTGCCAGCAGTAGGGACAGGGGTGAAGCTTTCTTT	CASSRDRGEAFF
medium-sized	TRBV28	TRBJ2-5	TRBD1	TGTGCCAGCAGTTTCGACAGGGGAGAGGAGACCCAGTACTTC	CASSFDRGEETQYF
-	TRBV9	TRBJ1-2	-	TGTGCCAGCAGCGTACTCGGGACACCGGGCACCTTC	CASSVLGTPGTF
-	TRBV20-1	TRBJ2-5	-	TGCAGTACCCGTTTTCAGGAGACCCAGTACTTC	CSTRFQETQYF
-	TRBV28	TRBJ1-5	-	TGTGCCAGCAGACCCGTACCGGGGGCGGACAATCAGCCCCAGCATTTT	CASRPVPGADNQPQHF
-	TRBV7-9	TRBJ2-7	-	TGTGCCAGCAGCTACCGCGACGCCTCCTACGAGCAGTACTTC	CASSYRDASYEQYF
-	TRBV19	TRBJ2-7	-	TGTGCCAGTAGTATTGCGGAGGGCTCCTACGAGCAGTACTTC	CASSIAEGSYEQYF
once	TRBV27	TRBJ2-7	TRBD2	TGTGCCAGCAGTTTCTCGGGAGGCTCCTACGAGCAGTACTTC	CASSFSGGSYEQYF
few	TRBV4-1	TRBJ1-1	-	TGCGCCAGCGCCGTAAATAGGGGCGTGGAGAACACTGAAGCTTTCTTT	CASAVNRGVENTEAFF
-	TRBV7-8	TRBJ2-2	TRBD2	TGTGCCAGCAGCTTAGCGGGGGTAGCGGGGGGCACCGGGGAGCTGTTTTTT	CASSLAGVAGGTGELFF
-	TRBV14	TRBJ2-7	-	TGTGCCAGCAGCCAAGGAGAAGCCTCCACTTACGAGCAGTACTTC	CASSQGEASTYEQYF
-	TRBV19	TRBJ1-1	-	TGTGCCAGTAGTAACAAGGGCGTGTTTTCTGAAGCTTTCTTT	CASSNKGVFSEAFF
-	TRBV5-1	TRBJ1-1	-	TGCGCCAGCACGGAGGGCCAGGGCACTATGAACACTGAAGCTTTCTTT	CASTEGQGTMNTEAFF
-	TRBV4-2	TRBJ1-1	-	TGTGCCAGCAGCCAACCCGGTTCCGCGAACACTGAAGCTTTCTTT	CASSQPGSANTEAFF
-	TRBV2	TRBJ2-5	-	TGTGCCAGCCGAGTCGGGGAGACCCAGTACTTC	CASRVGETQYF
once	TRBV19	TRBJ2-2	-	TGTGCCAGTTTCCCCGGGTACGGCACCGGGGAGCTGTTTTTT	CASFPGYGTGELFF
-	TRBV30	TRBJ2-3	-	TGTGCCTGGAGTGTAATAGTACTTTCTAGCACAGATACGCAGTATTTT	CAWSVIVLSSTDTQYF
once	TRBV6-5	TRBJ2-7	TRBD1	TGTGCCAGCAGTTCCGGGACAGGGGTGGTCGAGCAGTACTTC	CASSSGTGVVEQYF
-	TRBV11-2	TRBJ1-3	TRBD1	TGTGCCAGCAGCCCGGGACAGGGGGCGGGAATCGGAAACACCATATATTTT	CASSPGQGAGIGNTIYF
-	TRBV10-2	TRBJ1-6	TRBD1	TGCGCCAGCAGACCGGGACAGATTAATTCACCCCTCCACTTT	CASRPGQINSPLHF
-	TRBV6-5	TRBJ2-7	-	TGTGCCACTCTGGACAGCTACTCCTACGAGCAGTACTTC	CATLDSYSYEQYF
-	TRBV29-1	TRBJ1-2	-	TGCAGCGTTGTTCAGCTTAACTATGGCTACACCTTC	CSVVQLNYGYTF
-	TRBV6-5	TRBJ1-4	-	TGTGCCAGCATTTCAACCGGAGGCCATGAAAAACTGTTTTTT	CASISTGGHEKLFF
-	TRBV10-2	TRBJ2-2	TRBD1	TGCGCCAGCGGGAGACAGGGGGCTATCACCGGGGAGCTGTTTTTT	CASGRQGAITGELFF
-	TRBV28	TRBJ1-6	-	TGTGCCAGCAGTTTACCCCCAGGGAGAAATTCACCCCTCCACTTT	CASSLPPGRNSPLHF
-	TRBV7-6	TRBJ1-5	-	TGTGCCAGCAGCCCCGGGAGTAATAGCAATCAGCCCCAGCATTTT	CASSPGSNSNQPQHF
few	TRBV2	TRBJ1-6	-	TGTGCCAGCAGTGAAGCGTCAGTTTATAATTCACCCCTCCACTTT	CASSEASVYNSPLHF